This TCR beta chain derives from a study of blood T cell repertoires in COVID-19. Across the study: Material from acute and convalescent COVID-19 was sourced from the United States, Italy and Spain. T cells, B-cell-depleted T cells, or PBMCs supplied cDNA or gDNA.

Source study methods: Quantification of nucleated cells was approximated via reference gene primer amplification. The table came from immunoSEQ multiplex PCR; TCRdb's copy has only in-frame clones and leaves some out. That table supplies the V and J calls and clone size; D and trimming were determined from the DNA. This sample has over 110,000 clones, with approximately 79% found just once. The source of this sequence is a man aged 55-75 years with acute or convalescent COVID-19. Source material: peripheral blood.

DNA of the CDR3: TGTGCCAGTAGCTCCGAGCCTGAAGCTTTCTTT. The encoded protein is CASSSEPEAFF. This chain connects TRBV19 to TRBJ1-1; D remains ambiguous. Germline V gives CDR1 LNHDA, CDR2 SQIVND (reference sequence). V lost 6 bases, J lost 6 bases, and 8 bases lay in between. This CDR3 comprises 11 residues.